These 12 T cell receptor beta chains share one sample of origin, sequenced in a study of type 1 regulatory T cells. TCRdb re-derived calls from the reads in MiXCR, one entry per CDR3 protein. This sample has about 97,000 distinct CDR3 sequences, with 30% to 35% found just once. Sequencing was performed on CD4+ T cells, either the whole sample or a sorted fraction (not recorded which). These receptors originate from a human donor in good health.

This chain connects TRBV5-1 to TRBJ2-3; 10 nucleotides agree with TRBD1. CDR1 is SGHRS and CDR2 is YFSETQ in the germline V gene. CDR3 size: 16 residues. V lost 0 bases, J lost 1 base, and 2 bases stayed unmatched. CDR3 in amino acids: CASSLAGTGGTDTQYF. The DNA for the CDR3 is TGCGCCAGCAGCTTGGCCGGGACAGGGGGCACAGATACGCAGTATTTT.

The chain joins TRBV6-6 to TRBJ2-3, with 9 bases fitting TRBD1. The CDR3 consists of 14 residues. The V and J ends lost 5 bases and 6 bases, in that order; junction bases with no gene match: 6. Germline loops: CDR1 MNHNY, CDR2 SVGAGI (reference sequence). CDR3 in DNA: TGTGCCAGCAGTGGTCGGGACAGGGAGGATACGCAGTATTTT. It yields the protein CASSGRDREDTQYF.

J is TRBJ2-3 and V is TRBV20-1, with D uncertain. CDR1 is DFQATT and CDR2 is SNEGSKA in the germline V gene (reference sequence). V dropped 3 bases and J dropped 1 base, with 8 bases sitting between them. CDR3 size: 13 residues. DNA for the CDR3: TGCAGTGCTAGTCGACTTCGCACAGATACGCAGTATTTT. Its protein product is CSASRLRTDTQYF.

A few counts support this clonotype. This chain joins TRBV11-2 and TRBJ2-2; tentatively, D is TRBD1 or TRBD2 (5 bases each). CDR1 is SGHAT and CDR2 is FQNNGV in the germline V gene. With 4 bases removed from V and 0 bases from J, the gap between germline ends came to 9 bases. The CDR3 spans 15 residues. The CDR3 DNA reads TGTGCCAGCAGCTCACGGGGCTCGAACACCGGGGAGCTGTTTTTT. As protein: CASSSRGSNTGELFF.

This clonotype was seen once. The V and J genes are TRBV20-1 and TRBJ2-5, with D unresolved. The V end was cut by 6 bases, the J end by 2 bases, with 16 bases between. This CDR3 has 14 amino acids. CDR1 and CDR2 (germline): DFQATT, SNEGSKA (reference sequence). Here the CDR3 reads CSAPPPGKQETQYF. The DNA for the CDR3 is TGCAGTGCCCCACCCCCCGGAAAGCAAGAGACCCAGTACTTC.

In the case of this clonotype: The junction and the germline gene differ at one end; a read error may be behind it. In DNA form, the CDR3 reads TGTGCCAGCTGCCGGAGCGGGCGGGAGATCCAGTACTTC. Translated, it gives CASCRSGREIQYF. This chain connects TRBV2 to TRBJ2-5; 7 nucleotides match TRBD2. From germline, CDR1 is SNHLY and CDR2 FYNNEI. CDR3 size: 13 residues.

This chain uses TRBV6-5 with TRBJ2-2; D is possibly TRBD1 (6 bases). The ends were cut back, 2 bases at V and 6 bases at J, with 10 bases in the middle. Germline values: CDR1 MNHEY, CDR2 SVGAGI. The CDR3 covers 14 residues. The DNA for the CDR3 is TGTGCCAGCAGTTACAGGGGGAAGGCCGGGGAGCTGTTTTTT. Translated: CASSYRGKAGELFF.

This clonotype has a handful of counts. This clone may be a read error of a much larger clone one base away. As DNA, the CDR3 is TGTGCCAGCAGCCAAGACGAGGAGACCCAGTACTTC. Amino acids: CASSQDEETQYF. The chain employs TRBV3-1 and TRBJ2-5; D unclear. The germline CDR1 and CDR2 sequences are LGHDT and YNNKEL (reference sequence). This CDR3 has 12 amino acids. V lost 0 bases and J 5 bases, leaving 4 bases between the germline ends.

The CDR3 spells CASSLQGQGGHTQYF. The DNA of the CDR3 is TGTGCCAGCAGTTTACAGGGACAGGGAGGGCATACGCAGTATTTT. This chain links TRBV28 with TRBJ2-3, with 9 bases matching TRBD1. The CDR3 is made up of 15 amino acids. Trimming at V came to 2 bases and at J to 7 bases, leaving 7 bases not matched to a gene. In germline, CDR1 is MDHEN, CDR2 SYDVKM. The whole variable domain, remainder taken from reference TRBV28 and TRBJ2-3, is DVKVTQSSRYLVKRTGEKVFLECVQDMDHENMFWYRQDPGLGLRLIYFSYDVKMKEKGDIPEGYSVSREKKERFSLILESASTNQTSMYLCASSLQGQGGHTQYFGPGTRLTVL.

The rearrangement uses TRBV27 and TRBJ2-7; 7 bases map to TRBD1. This CDR3 contains 14 residues. Germline trimming cut 5 bases from V and 4 bases from J; bases unmatched to any gene: 8. CDR1 is MNHEY and CDR2 is SMNVEV in the germline V gene (reference sequence). The CDR3 bases are TGTGCCAGCAGTCCGGACAGGTTGAGTTACGAGCAGTACTTC. Translation: CASSPDRLSYEQYF.

This clonotype has only a few counts. The gene calls are TRBV30 and TRBJ1-2; D gene ambiguous. Germline V lookup: CDR1 GTSNPN, CDR2 SVGIG (reference sequence). This CDR3 comprises 11 residues. V lost 1 base to trimming and J lost 3 bases, with 3 bases between them. CDR3 nucleotides: TGTGCCTGGAGTGGAGACTATGGCTACACCTTC. Translated: CAWSGDYGYTF.

The chain couples TRBV20-1 to TRBJ2-7; perhaps D is TRBD1 or TRBD2 (6 bases each). The CDR3 contains 11 residues. Germline loops: CDR1 DFQATT, CDR2 SNEGSKA (reference sequence). CDR3 residues: CSWRGIYEQYF. The CDR3, as DNA: TGCAGCTGGAGGGGGATATACGAGCAGTACTTC.